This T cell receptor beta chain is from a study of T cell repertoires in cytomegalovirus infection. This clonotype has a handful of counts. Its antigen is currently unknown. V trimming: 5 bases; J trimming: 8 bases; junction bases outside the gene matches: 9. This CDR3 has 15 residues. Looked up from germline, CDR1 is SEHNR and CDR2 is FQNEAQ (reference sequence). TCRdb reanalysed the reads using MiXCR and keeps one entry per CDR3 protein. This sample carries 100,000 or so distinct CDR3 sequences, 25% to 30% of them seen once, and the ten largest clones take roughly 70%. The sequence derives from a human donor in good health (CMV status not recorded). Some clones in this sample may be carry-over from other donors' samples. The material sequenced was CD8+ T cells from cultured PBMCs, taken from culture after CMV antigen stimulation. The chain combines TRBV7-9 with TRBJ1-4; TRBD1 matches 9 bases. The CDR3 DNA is TGTGCCAGCAGCCCGTACCGGGACAGGGAAGAAAAACTGTTTTTT. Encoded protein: CASSPYRDREEKLFF.